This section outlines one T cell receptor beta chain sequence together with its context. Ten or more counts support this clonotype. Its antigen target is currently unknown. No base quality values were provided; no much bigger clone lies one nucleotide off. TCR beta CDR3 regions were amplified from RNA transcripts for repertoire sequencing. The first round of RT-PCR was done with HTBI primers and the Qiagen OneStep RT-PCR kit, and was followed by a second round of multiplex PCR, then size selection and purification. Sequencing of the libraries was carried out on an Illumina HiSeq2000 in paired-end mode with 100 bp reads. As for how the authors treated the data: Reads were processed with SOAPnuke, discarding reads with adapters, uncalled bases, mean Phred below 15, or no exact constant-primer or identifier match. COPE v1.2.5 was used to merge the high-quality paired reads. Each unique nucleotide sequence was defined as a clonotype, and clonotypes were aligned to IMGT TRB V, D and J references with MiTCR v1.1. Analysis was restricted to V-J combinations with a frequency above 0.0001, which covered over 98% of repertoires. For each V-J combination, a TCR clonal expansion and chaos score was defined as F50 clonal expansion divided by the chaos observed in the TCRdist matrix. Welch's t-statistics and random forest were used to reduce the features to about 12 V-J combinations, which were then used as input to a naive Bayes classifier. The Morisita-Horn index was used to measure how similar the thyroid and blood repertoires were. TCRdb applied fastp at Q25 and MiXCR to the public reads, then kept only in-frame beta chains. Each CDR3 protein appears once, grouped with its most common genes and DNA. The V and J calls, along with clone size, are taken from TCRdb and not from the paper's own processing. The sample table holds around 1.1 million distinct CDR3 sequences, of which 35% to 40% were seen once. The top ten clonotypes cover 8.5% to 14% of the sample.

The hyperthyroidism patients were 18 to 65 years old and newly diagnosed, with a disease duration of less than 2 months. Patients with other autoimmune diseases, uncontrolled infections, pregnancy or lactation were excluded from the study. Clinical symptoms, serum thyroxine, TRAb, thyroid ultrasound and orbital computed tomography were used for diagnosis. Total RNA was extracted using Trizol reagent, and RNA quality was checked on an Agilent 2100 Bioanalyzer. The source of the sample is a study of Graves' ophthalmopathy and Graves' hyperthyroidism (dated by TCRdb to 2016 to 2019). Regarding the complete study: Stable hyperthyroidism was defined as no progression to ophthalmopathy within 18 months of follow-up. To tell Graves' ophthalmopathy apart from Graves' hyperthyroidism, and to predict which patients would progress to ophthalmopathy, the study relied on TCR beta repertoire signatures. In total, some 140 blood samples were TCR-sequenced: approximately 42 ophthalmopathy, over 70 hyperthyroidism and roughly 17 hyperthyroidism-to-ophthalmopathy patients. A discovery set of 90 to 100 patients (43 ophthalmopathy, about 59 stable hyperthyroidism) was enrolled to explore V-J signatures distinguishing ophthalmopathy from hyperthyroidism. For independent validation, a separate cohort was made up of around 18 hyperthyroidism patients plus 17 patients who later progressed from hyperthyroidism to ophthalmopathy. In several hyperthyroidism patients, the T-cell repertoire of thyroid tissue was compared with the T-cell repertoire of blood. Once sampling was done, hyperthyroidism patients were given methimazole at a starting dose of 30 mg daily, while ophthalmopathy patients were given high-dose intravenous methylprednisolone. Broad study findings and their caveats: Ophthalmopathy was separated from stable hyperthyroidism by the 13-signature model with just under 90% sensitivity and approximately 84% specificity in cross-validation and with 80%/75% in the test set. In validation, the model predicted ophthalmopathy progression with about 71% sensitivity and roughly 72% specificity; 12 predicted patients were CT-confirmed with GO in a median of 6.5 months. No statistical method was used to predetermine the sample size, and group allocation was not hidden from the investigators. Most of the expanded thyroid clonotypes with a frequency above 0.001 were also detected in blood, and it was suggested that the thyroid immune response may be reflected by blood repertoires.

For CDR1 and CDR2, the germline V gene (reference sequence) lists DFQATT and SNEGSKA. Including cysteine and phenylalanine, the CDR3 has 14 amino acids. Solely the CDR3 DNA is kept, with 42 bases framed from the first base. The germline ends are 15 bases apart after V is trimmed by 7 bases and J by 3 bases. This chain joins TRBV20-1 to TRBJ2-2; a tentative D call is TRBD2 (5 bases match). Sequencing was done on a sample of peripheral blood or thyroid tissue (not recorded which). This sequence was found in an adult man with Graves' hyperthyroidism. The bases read TGCAGTGGTGTTTTGTTGAGGGACACCGGGGAGCTGTTTTTT. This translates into CSGVLLRDTGELFF.